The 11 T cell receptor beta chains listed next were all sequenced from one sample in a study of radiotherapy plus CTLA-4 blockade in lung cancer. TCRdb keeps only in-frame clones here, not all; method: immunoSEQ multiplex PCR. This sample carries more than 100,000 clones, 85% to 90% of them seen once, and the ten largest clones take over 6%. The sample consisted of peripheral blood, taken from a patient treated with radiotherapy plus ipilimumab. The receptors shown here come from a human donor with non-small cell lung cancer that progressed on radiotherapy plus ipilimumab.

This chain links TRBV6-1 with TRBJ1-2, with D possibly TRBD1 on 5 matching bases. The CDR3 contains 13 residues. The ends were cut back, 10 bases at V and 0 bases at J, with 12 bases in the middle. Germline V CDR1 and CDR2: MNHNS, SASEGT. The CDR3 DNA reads TGTGCCACGAGCGACAGACCTAACTATGGCTACACCTTC. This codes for CATSDRPNYGYTF.

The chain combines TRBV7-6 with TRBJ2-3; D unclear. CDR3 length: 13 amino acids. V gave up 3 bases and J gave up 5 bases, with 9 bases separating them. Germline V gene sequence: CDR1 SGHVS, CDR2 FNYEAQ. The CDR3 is CASSFRARDTQYF. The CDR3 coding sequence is TGTGCCAGCAGCTTTAGGGCCCGAGATACGCAGTATTTT.

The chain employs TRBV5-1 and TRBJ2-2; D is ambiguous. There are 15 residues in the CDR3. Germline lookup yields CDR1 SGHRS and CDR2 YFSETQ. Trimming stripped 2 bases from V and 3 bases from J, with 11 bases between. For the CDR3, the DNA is TGCGCCAGCAGCTTCGCCCTTCGGGACACCGGGGAGCTGTTTTTT. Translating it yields CASSFALRDTGELFF. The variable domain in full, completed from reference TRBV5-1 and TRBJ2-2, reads KAGVTQTPRYLIKTRGQQVTLSCSPISGHRSVSWYQQTPGQGLQFLFEYFSETQRNKGNFPGRFSGRQFSNSRSEMNVSTLELGDSALYLCASSFALRDTGELFFGEGSRLTVL.

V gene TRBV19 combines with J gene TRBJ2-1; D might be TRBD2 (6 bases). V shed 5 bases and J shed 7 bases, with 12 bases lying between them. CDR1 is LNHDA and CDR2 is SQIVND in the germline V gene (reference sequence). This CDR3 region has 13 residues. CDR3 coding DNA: TGTGCCAGTAGTGGGCTAGCGAAGAATGAGCAGTTCTTC. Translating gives CASSGLAKNEQFF.

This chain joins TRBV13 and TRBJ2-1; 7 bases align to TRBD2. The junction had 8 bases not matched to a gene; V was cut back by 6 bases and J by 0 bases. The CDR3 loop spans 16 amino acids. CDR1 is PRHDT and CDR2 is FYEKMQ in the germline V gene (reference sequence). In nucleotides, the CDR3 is TGTGCCAGCAGACGGAGCGGGACGAGCTCCTACAATGAGCAGTTCTTC. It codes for CASRRSGTSSYNEQFF.

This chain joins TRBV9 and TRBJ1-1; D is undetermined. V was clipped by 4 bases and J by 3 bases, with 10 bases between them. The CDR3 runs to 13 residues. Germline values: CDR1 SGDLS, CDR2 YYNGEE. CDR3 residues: CASSKGRDTEAFF. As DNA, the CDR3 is TGTGCCAGCAGCAAAGGTCGGGACACTGAAGCTTTCTTT.

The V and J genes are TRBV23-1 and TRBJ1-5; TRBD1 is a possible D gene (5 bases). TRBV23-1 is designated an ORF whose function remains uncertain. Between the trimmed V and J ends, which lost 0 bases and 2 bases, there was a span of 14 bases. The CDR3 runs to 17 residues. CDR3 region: CASSQSFTGHGNQPQHF. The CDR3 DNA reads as TGCGCCAGCAGTCAATCTTTTACGGGGCATGGCAATCAGCCCCAGCATTTT.

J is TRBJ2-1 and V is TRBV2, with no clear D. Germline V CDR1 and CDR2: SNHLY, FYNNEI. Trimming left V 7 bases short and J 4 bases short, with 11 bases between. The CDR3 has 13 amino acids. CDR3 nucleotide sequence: TGTGCCAGCACCGAGCAGTGGTACAATGAGCAGTTCTTC. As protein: CASTEQWYNEQFF.

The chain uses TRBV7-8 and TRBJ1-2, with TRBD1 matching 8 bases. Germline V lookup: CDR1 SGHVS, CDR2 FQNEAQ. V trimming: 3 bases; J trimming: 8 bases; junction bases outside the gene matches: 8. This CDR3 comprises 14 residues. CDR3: CASSFATGEEGYTF. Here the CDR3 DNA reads TGTGCCAGCAGCTTCGCGACAGGGGAGGAAGGCTACACCTTC.

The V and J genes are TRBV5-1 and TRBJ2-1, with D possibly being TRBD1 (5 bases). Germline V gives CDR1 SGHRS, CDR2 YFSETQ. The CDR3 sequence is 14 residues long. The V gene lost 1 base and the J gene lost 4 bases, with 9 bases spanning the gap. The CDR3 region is CASSLPGQYNEQFF. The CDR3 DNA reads TGCGCCAGCAGCTTGCCCGGACAATACAATGAGCAGTTCTTC. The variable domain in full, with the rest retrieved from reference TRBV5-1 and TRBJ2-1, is KAGVTQTPRYLIKTRGQQVTLSCSPISGHRSVSWYQQTPGQGLQFLFEYFSETQRNKGNFPGRFSGRQFSNSRSEMNVSTLELGDSALYLCASSLPGQYNEQFFGPGTRLTVL.

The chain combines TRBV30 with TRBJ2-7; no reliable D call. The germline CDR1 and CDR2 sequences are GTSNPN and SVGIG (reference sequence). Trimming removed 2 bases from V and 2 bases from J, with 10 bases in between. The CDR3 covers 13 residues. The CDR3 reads CAWSKGLTYEQYF. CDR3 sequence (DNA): TGTGCCTGGAGTAAGGGCTTGACCTACGAGCAGTACTTC.